These 22 T cell receptor beta chains came from one sample sequenced in a study of blood T cell repertoires in COVID-19. Profiled with immunoSEQ multiplex PCR; TCRdb holds only in-frame clones, not every one. Here the sample spans 290,000 or so clones, 80% to 95% being singletons. The sample consisted of PBMCs or T cells enriched from blood (not recorded which). The receptors were sampled from a woman younger than 45 who had recovered from COVID-19.

In its sample, this clone was seen a few times. V usage is TRBV6-5 and J usage is TRBJ2-5, with no clear D. V was pared by 8 bases and J by 5 bases, with 9 bases between. The CDR3 contains 11 residues. Germline V gene lookup returns CDR1 MNHEY and CDR2 SVGAGI. CDR3 region: CASGAWETQYF. CDR3 sequence (DNA): TGTGCCAGCGGAGCATGGGAGACCCAGTACTTC.

This sequence joins TRBV6-4 and TRBJ2-2, with 15 positions matching TRBD2. CDR1 is MRHNA and CDR2 is SNTAGT in the germline V gene. Trimming took 3 bases from V and 7 from J; bases not matched to a gene: 9. This CDR3 is 18 amino acids long. CDR3 bases: TGTGCCAGCAGTGATCCCCGAGGACTAGCGGGAGGGCACGGGGAGCTGTTTTTT. Its protein is CASSDPRGLAGGHGELFF.

The chain's CDR3 is CASSSDPPGTGITDTQYF. The DNA of the CDR3 is TGTGCCAGCAGCTCCGACCCCCCGGGGACAGGGATCACAGATACGCAGTATTTT. V usage is TRBV7-6 and J usage is TRBJ2-3; 9 bases agree with TRBD1. Germline CDR1 reads SGHVS; CDR2 reads FNYEAQ. The CDR3 consists of 18 residues. Losses at the gene ends were 4 bases for V and 2 bases for J; bases not matched to a gene: 13. Together with reference TRBV7-6 and TRBJ2-3, the CDR3 gives the full variable domain: GAGVSQSPRYKVTKRGQDVALRCDPISGHVSLYWYRQALGQGPEFLTYFNYEAQQDKSGLPNDRFSAERPEGSISTLTIQRTEQRDSAMYRCASSSDPPGTGITDTQYFGPGTRLTVL.

The rearrangement uses TRBV12-3 or TRBV12-4 and TRBJ1-5; D uncertain. Deletions cut 4 bases from V and 0 bases from J, with 4 bases between. This CDR3 has 13 residues. The CDR3 bases are TGTGCCAGCAGTTCTAATAGCAATCAGCCCCAGCATTTT. Translated: CASSSNSNQPQHF.

The J gene is TRBJ2-3, the V gene TRBV19, with TRBD1 identical over 7 bases. CDR1 is LNHDA and CDR2 is SQIVND in the germline V gene (reference sequence). The length of the CDR3 is 13 residues. With 4 bases clipped from V and 4 bases from J, the junction kept 2 bases outside the gene matches. CDR3 in amino acids: CASSNRGADTQYF. The DNA of the CDR3 is TGTGCCAGTAGTAACAGGGGAGCAGATACGCAGTATTTT.

V and J are TRBV15 and TRBJ2-3; D may be TRBD1 (5 bases). V lost 1 base to trimming and J lost 0 bases, with 11 bases between them. CDR1 is LNHNV and CDR2 is YYDKDF in the germline V gene (reference sequence). This CDR3 spans 16 amino acids. CDR3 coding DNA: TGTGCCACCAGCAGAGGTTGGGGCACTAGCACAGATACGCAGTATTTT. It translates to CATSRGWGTSTDTQYF.

This clone was observed once. The chain recombines TRBV10-3 with TRBJ2-7; no clear D gene. Germline lookup yields CDR1 ENHRY and CDR2 SYGVKD. The CDR3 has 12 amino acids. The V and J ends lost 0 bases and 12 bases respectively, with 12 bases between them. The CDR3 loop reads CAISESEKNWYF. Here the CDR3 DNA reads TGTGCCATCAGTGAGTCGGAGAAAAATTGGTACTTC.

The V call is TRBV6-5, the J call TRBJ2-3; D gene uncertain. The V gene's germline CDR1 is MNHEY and CDR2 SVGAGI. There are 16 residues in the CDR3. Trimming took off 2 bases at V and 2 bases at J, with 14 bases between the two ends. The CDR3: CASSYGRDPSTDTQYF. The CDR3 nucleotides read TGTGCCAGCAGTTACGGGCGAGACCCCTCCACAGATACGCAGTATTTT.

The chain employs TRBV28 and TRBJ1-4; D might be TRBD1 (5 bases). The length of the CDR3 is 15 residues. CDR1 is MDHEN, CDR2 SYDVKM, per germline. Trimming left V 6 bases short and J 6 bases short, with 17 bases between. The CDR3: CASRRWGVRDEKLFF. CDR3 DNA: TGTGCCAGCAGACGCTGGGGGGTAAGGGATGAAAAACTGTTTTTT. Looking up the rest from reference TRBV28 and TRBJ1-4 gives the full variable domain: DVKVTQSSRYLVKRTGEKVFLECVQDMDHENMFWYRQDPGLGLRLIYFSYDVKMKEKGDIPEGYSVSREKKERFSLILESASTNQTSMYLCASRRWGVRDEKLFFGSGTQLSVL.

V gene TRBV7-2 combines with J gene TRBJ2-7; D is undetermined. Germline CDR1 reads SGHTA; CDR2 reads FQGNSA. Trimming pared 5 bases from V and 7 bases from J, leaving 15 bases between. There are 13 residues in the CDR3. CDR3 in amino acids: CASSQTMTGEQYF. The CDR3 DNA follows: TGTGCCAGCAGCCAAACCATGACTGGAGAGCAGTACTTC.

The V gene is TRBV29-1, the J gene TRBJ1-2, with D unresolved. CDR1 is SQVTM, CDR2 ANQGSEA, per germline. The CDR3 covers 15 residues. The V end lost 4 bases, the J end lost 0 bases, and 15 bases lay between the germline ends. CDR3 sequence reads: CSVASETFPNYGYTF. CDR3 bases: TGCAGCGTTGCATCCGAGACATTTCCTAACTATGGCTACACCTTC.

The chain carries TRBV6-5 and TRBJ2-7; 11 nucleotides align to TRBD2. After removal of 2 bases from V and 4 bases from J, the junction contained 7 bases not matched to a gene. The CDR3 spans 16 residues. Per germline, CDR1 MNHEY and CDR2 SVGAGI. DNA of the CDR3: TGTGCCAGCAGTTACGGGCTAGCGGGAGGAGGATACGAGCAGTACTTC. Its translation: CASSYGLAGGGYEQYF.

This chain links TRBV4-1 with TRBJ2-2; 8 bases are shared with TRBD1. Germline lookup yields CDR1 MGHRA and CDR2 YSYEKL. CDR3 length equals 14 residues. Losses at the gene ends were 4 bases for V and 7 bases for J; bases not matched to a gene: 5. The CDR3 region has the DNA TGCGCCAGCAGCCTCGGACAGGGCCACGGGGAGCTGTTTTTT. Translating it yields CASSLGQGHGELFF.

The chain recombines TRBV7-9 with TRBJ2-1; D gene unclear. The CDR3 runs 14 residues. Trimming took 2 bases from V and 8 from J, leaving 13 bases between them. Germline values: CDR1 SEHNR, CDR2 FQNEAQ (reference sequence). CDR3 nucleotide sequence: TGTGCCAGCAGCTTATATGCACAGTTCGATGAGCAGTTCTTC. Translated, it gives CASSLYAQFDEQFF.

Only one count was recorded for this clone. The genes are TRBV4-3 and TRBJ2-7; possibly TRBD1 for D (5 bases). CDR1 is LGHNA and CDR2 is YSLEER in the germline V gene. The CDR3 sequence is 15 residues long. V was pared by 1 base and J by 0 bases, with 10 bases between. CDR3 nucleotides: TGCGCCAGCAGCCAAGCCCTAGGGGACTCCTACGAGCAGTACTTC. As protein: CASSQALGDSYEQYF.

The chain joins TRBV29-1 to TRBJ1-2, with D possibly TRBD1 on 5 matching bases. This CDR3 comprises 15 residues. V lost 6 bases to trimming and J lost 0 bases, with 17 bases between them. The germline V gene encodes CDR1 SQVTM and CDR2 ANQGSEA. CDR3 amino acids: CSVVNPRDANYGYTF. Written as DNA, the CDR3 is TGCAGCGTGGTTAACCCCAGGGATGCTAACTATGGCTACACCTTC.

This clone was found once. This chain uses TRBV6-5 with TRBJ2-7; no firm D call. Trimming shortened V by 7 bases and J by 2 bases, and 15 bases separated the two germline ends. Germline V gene data show CDR1 as MNHEY and CDR2 as SVGAGI. The CDR3 is made up of 14 amino acids. In nucleotides, the CDR3 is TGTGCCAGCATGTCGACACTGGGTGCCTACGAGCAGTACTTC. Its translation: CASMSTLGAYEQYF.

The chain couples TRBV30 to TRBJ1-5; D uncertain. The V gene lost 2 bases and the J gene lost 1 base, with 21 bases spanning the gap. The germline V gene has CDR1 GTSNPN and CDR2 SVGIG (reference sequence). This CDR3 spans 18 amino acids. CDR3 DNA sequence: TGTGCCTGGAGTCCTTCCCTCCGTGTAGGCAGGAGCAATCAGCCCCAGCATTTT. This sequence encodes CAWSPSLRVGRSNQPQHF. Full variable domain (remainder filled in from reference TRBV30 and TRBJ1-5): SQTIHQWPATLVQPVGSPLSLECTVEGTSNPNLYWYRQAAGRGLQLLFYSVGIGQISSEVPQNLSASRPQDRQFILSSKKLLLSDSGFYLCAWSPSLRVGRSNQPQHFGDGTRLSIL.

CDR3 in DNA: TGCAGCGTTGAAGGCATCGCGGTTCCCTATGGCTACACCTTC. Its protein product is CSVEGIAVPYGYTF. The J gene is TRBJ1-2, the V gene TRBV29-1; no definite D call. Germline V gene sequence: CDR1 SQVTM, CDR2 ANQGSEA. CDR3 length: 14 residues. The V end lost 1 base, the J end lost 4 bases, and 13 bases lay between the germline ends. Full variable domain (outside the CDR3, taken from reference TRBV29-1 and TRBJ1-2): SAVISQKPSRDICQRGTSLTIQCQVDSQVTMMFWYRQQPGQSLTLIATANQGSEATYESGFVIDKFPISRPNLTFSTLTVSNMSPEDSSIYLCSVEGIAVPYGYTFGSGTRLTVV.

The CDR3 reads CASGGLGAFF. The CDR3 bases are TGTGCCAGCGGAGGGCTGGGGGCTTTCTTT. V usage is TRBV28 and J usage is TRBJ1-1; D unclear. The V end was cut by 8 bases, the J end by 11 bases, with 12 bases between. CDR1 and CDR2 (germline): MDHEN, SYDVKM. The CDR3 has 10 amino acids.

The gene calls are TRBV29-1 and TRBJ2-5, with D tentatively TRBD1 (5 bases). This CDR3 spans 11 amino acids. Germline CDR1 and CDR2: SQVTM and ANQGSEA. V was shortened by 2 bases and J by 5 bases, with 6 bases between the two germline ends. DNA for the CDR3: TGCAGCGTTGAAAAGGGGGAGACCCAGTACTTC. Protein: CSVEKGETQYF. Drawing the rest from reference TRBV29-1 and TRBJ2-5, the complete variable domain is SAVISQKPSRDICQRGTSLTIQCQVDSQVTMMFWYRQQPGQSLTLIATANQGSEATYESGFVIDKFPISRPNLTFSTLTVSNMSPEDSSIYLCSVEKGETQYFGPGTRLLVL.

The V call is TRBV4-3, the J call TRBJ1-2, with no clear D. The CDR3 totals 13 residues. Trimming cost V 0 bases and J 7 bases, with 9 bases left between them. Germline-derived CDR1 and CDR2 are LGHNA and YSLEER. CDR3 in amino acids: CASSQDLPFGYTF. For the CDR3, the DNA is TGCGCCAGCAGCCAAGATCTACCATTTGGCTACACCTTC.